The 8 T cell receptor beta chains reported below all come from one sample, sequenced in a study of coeliac disease (dated by TCRdb to about 2022). Library preparation used the immunoSEQ multiplex PCR assay. TCRdb re-hosts the immuneACCESS table, in-frame sequences only. Its copies lack some clones; in the studies checked, an unresolved V gene accounts for under half of them, and the cause for the rest is not known. The table for this sample lists over 8,000 clones; around three fifths of them were counted only once. The ten largest clones capture roughly 9.8% of the sample. Sample: intraepithelial lymphocytes from the gut. The sample's cell subset or site label, in plain terms: intraepithelial cell (IEC) fraction of small intestinal biopsy. The receptors here all came from a woman aged 55-69 years with celiac disease.

This clone has more than one count but fewer than ten. The CDR3: CASSLGHLYGYTF. The CDR3, as DNA: TGTGCCAGCAGCTTAGGGCATCTCTATGGCTACACCTTC. The chain carries TRBV11-2 and TRBJ1-2; D remains unclear. Germline CDR1 is SGHAT and CDR2 is FQNNGV. This CDR3 is 13 amino acids long. V was pared by 1 base and J by 4 bases, with 7 bases between.

The J gene is TRBJ1-5, the V gene TRBV30; possible D gene TRBD1, 6 bases. Germline V CDR1 and CDR2: GTSNPN, SVGIG (reference sequence). This CDR3 comprises 14 residues. V was trimmed by 1 base and J by 3 bases, leaving 10 bases between them. CDR3 loop: CAWSADSLNQPQHF. The CDR3 DNA follows: TGTGCCTGGAGTGCGGACAGCCTCAATCAGCCCCAGCATTTT.

V is TRBV28 and J is TRBJ2-5; D call uncertain. CDR1 and CDR2 (germline): MDHEN, SYDVKM. Trimming took off 4 bases at V and 2 bases at J, with 14 bases between the two ends. This CDR3 comprises 15 residues. CDR3 sequence: CASSSPLGTQETQYF. In DNA form, the CDR3 reads TGTGCCAGCAGTTCGCCCCTAGGCACTCAAGAGACCCAGTACTTC.

This clone turned up a few times. The chain links TRBV5-1 to TRBJ2-5; TRBD2 agrees at 8 bases. The V and J ends lost 3 bases and 5 bases, in that order; junction bases with no gene match: 15. Per germline, CDR1 SGHRS and CDR2 YFSETQ. The CDR3 runs to 17 residues. In DNA form, the CDR3 reads TGCGCCAGCAGCTCTAGACCTCCCGGGAGGGTGGGGGAGACCCAGTACTTC. Amino acids: CASSSRPPGRVGETQYF.

V is TRBV29-1 and J is TRBJ1-1; 9 bases align to TRBD1. Germline assignment: CDR1 SQVTM and CDR2 ANQGSEA. Trimming at V came to 7 bases and at J to 4 bases, leaving 10 bases not matched to a gene. The CDR3 is 14 amino acids. CDR3 in DNA: TGCAGCGCCGCCGGGACAGGGTTAGGCACTGAAGCTTTCTTT. Its protein product is CSAAGTGLGTEAFF.

This clone qualifies as large. The CDR3 region is CASSFGGGGYTF. The CDR3 bases are TGTGCCAGCAGCTTCGGAGGTGGGGGCTACACCTTC. The chain has TRBV6-6 and TRBJ1-2; D call uncertain. This CDR3 contains 12 residues. V lost 6 bases and J lost 8, with 13 bases in between. The V gene's germline CDR1 is MNHNY and CDR2 SVGAGI (reference sequence).

Comments on this clone: Within the sample, other DNA sequences also encode this same CDR3. The CDR3: CASSIGQGYEQYF. The CDR3 DNA reads as TGTGCCAGTAGTATCGGACAGGGCTACGAGCAGTACTTC. The chain carries TRBV19 and TRBJ2-7, with 8 bases matching TRBD1. V was pared by 3 bases and J by 3 bases, with 1 base of the junction left unmatched. Germline lookup yields CDR1 LNHDA and CDR2 SQIVND (reference sequence). CDR3 length: 13 residues.

This chain joins TRBV6-1 and TRBJ2-5; maybe TRBD2 (5 bases). V was clipped by 3 bases and J by 4 bases, with 15 bases between them. The CDR3 loop spans 15 amino acids. Germline values: CDR1 MNHNS, CDR2 SASEGT. The CDR3 DNA sequence: TGTGCCAGCAGTGACAGTCAGGCTGGGAGAGAGACCCAGTACTTC. The encoded protein is CASSDSQAGRETQYF.